This TCR beta chain was identified in a study of blood T cells in healthy people across ages (dated by TCRdb to between 2015 and 2016). The study in broad terms: In model experiments, template switching captured about one uniquely barcoded TCR beta cDNA molecule for every two T cells. Age-related changes in TCR beta repertoire diversity were measured in the study by deep sequencing normalized with unique cDNA molecular identifiers. The donors were split into four age groups: young (average around 15 years), middle-aged (nearly 40), aged (approximately 60) and long-lived (roughly 77). For two donors (one aged 18 to 30 and one aged 80 or older), the study analyzed two additional independent replicas of 1 million unique cDNA reads from the same blood draw. The research as a whole found: The CMV infection status of donors was not known, potentially confounding age-related changes in expanded clonotypes. Estimates of total diversity based on one million sequenced T cells were considered lower bounds and underestimates. Observed TCR beta diversity per million T cells fell roughly linearly with age, and a significant reduction was already apparent by age roughly 41. Compared with the aged group, the long-lived group had more naive CD4+ T cells, fewer expanded clones and increased TCR diversity, suggesting age selection. Because profiling used bulk unsorted PBMCs, naive and antigen-experienced compartments could not be compared conclusively. A strong correlation was found between observed TCR beta diversity and the percentage of naive T cells measured by flow cytometry.

Remarks on this clonotype: Its antigen is still unknown. The sample holds no much larger clone one base away, and base qualities are not on file.

The method behind the library was 5' RACE. Sequencing instrument: Illumina HiSeq 2500. The second PCR ran for roughly 7 to 12 cycles and used a J-beta primer mix along with a sample-barcoded 5' primer. Each TCR beta cDNA molecule received a unique molecular identifier from a template-switch 5' adaptor carrying 12 random nucleotides. Each sample yielded at least 2.5 million CDR3-containing paired-end reads. First-strand cDNA synthesis was performed from all RNA using the Mint cDNA synthesis kit, with priming by a TRBC-specific oligonucleotide. All cDNA was treated with uracil-DNA glycosylase and then went through a first 18-cycle PCR with the universal primers M1SS and BC2_uni_R. On the authors' methods: For normalization, 1 million high-quality reads, each with a distinct molecular identifier, were randomly selected from each sample. Instead of being binned into consensus sequences, reads with shared molecular identifiers were discarded. MiTCR, set to a Q25 quality threshold and the strictest error-elimination algorithm, was used for CDR3 identification, clonotype clustering and error correction. A nonparametric unseen species model using Euler transformation provided a lower-bound estimate of total TCR beta diversity. TCRdb trimmed public reads at Q25 via fastp, called clones via MiXCR and kept in-frame beta chains. Each entry merges the rows of one CDR3 protein and shows their most common DNA and genes. The V and J calls were not made by the authors but by TCRdb's processing. The sample data list some 760,000 distinct CDR3 sequences, and around 25% of these were observed just once. Under 4.5% of the sample belongs to the ten largest clones.

The donors were 40 or so Caucasian individuals from Russia, aged 6 to 90 years, who were systemically healthy. Roughly 9 milliliters of peripheral blood were drawn from each donor into EDTA-treated Vacutainer tubes. Ficoll-Paque density-gradient centrifugation was used to isolate PBMCs, with at least 6 million per sample. Total RNA, at least 5 micrograms per sample, was extracted from PBMCs with Trizol reagent. For every donor, flow cytometry on a PBMC aliquot measured the percentage of naive CD45RAhigh/CD27high T cells. The CDR3 runs 11 residues from the cysteine to the phenylalanine. Just CDR3 DNA is preserved here, 33 bases in frame from base 1. The germline V gene supplies CDR1 SQVTM and CDR2 ANQGSEA. The data also belong to a second study, concerning T cells of mothers and their children. The second study's paper adds: The donors were nine systemically healthy Caucasian individuals, made up of three mothers and their six children. cDNA synthesis consumed the entire amount of extracted RNA, loaded at around 1.5 ug RNA in each 15 ul reaction. Sample barcodes and 2-4 random nucleotides were added via the M1S primer in the second PCR. Each mother yielded over 8 million TCR beta CDR3 reads and each child 3 million to 3.5 million reads. TCR recombination output is similarly shaped by thymic selection in related and unrelated pairs, with a minor effect exerted by inherited differences. Normalized repertoire overlap in related mother-child pairs was always slightly higher than in unrelated mother-child pairs, but the difference was never significant. Persistent microchimeric T cell clones were not detected, at a sensitivity of approximately 93 clones per million clonotypes. To look for features that set related mother-child pairs apart from unrelated individuals, the researchers ran deep NGS to compare the TCR beta repertoires of mothers and children. The mean age was 40 +/- 4 years for the mothers and approximately 11 +/- 4 years for the children. After adapter ligation with NEBNext reagents, the libraries were sequenced on Illumina HiSeq 2000 with 100+100 nt paired-end reads. Mother and child libraries were prepared a month apart and sequenced in separate runs to prevent cross-contamination. For each donor, somewhere between about 500,000 and 2,000,000 distinct TCR beta clonotypes were identified. Naive TCR beta clonotypes were estimated from low-frequency clonotypes matched to each donor's FACS-determined naive share, without sorting.

The chain links TRBV29-1 with TRBJ2-7; a confident D gene designation cannot be given. The J call is in doubt because the DNA end fits TRBJ2-5 better. The sequencing sample was made of blood. The source of this sequence is a boy between 10 and 17 years old in good health. The DNA sequence is TGCAGCGTTGATGCCCCTGAGACCCAGTACTTC. Translated, it reads CSVDAPETQYF.